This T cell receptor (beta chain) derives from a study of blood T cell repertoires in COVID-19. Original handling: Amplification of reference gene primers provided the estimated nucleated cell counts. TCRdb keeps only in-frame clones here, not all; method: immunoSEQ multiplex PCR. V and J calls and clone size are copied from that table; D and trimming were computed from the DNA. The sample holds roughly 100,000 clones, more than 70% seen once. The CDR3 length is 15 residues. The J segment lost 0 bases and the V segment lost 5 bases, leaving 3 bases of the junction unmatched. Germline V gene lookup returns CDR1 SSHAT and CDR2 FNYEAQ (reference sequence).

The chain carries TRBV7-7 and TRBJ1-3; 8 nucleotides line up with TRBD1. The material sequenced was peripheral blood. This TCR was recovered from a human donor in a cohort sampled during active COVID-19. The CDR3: CASSRDRSSGNTIYF. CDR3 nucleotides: TGTGCCAGCAGCCGGGACAGGAGCTCTGGAAACACCATATATTTT.